These 32 T cell receptor beta chains came from one sample sequenced in a study of shared clonotypes between healthy human individuals. Libraries were prepared by immunoSEQ multiplex PCR; TCRdb keeps only in-frame clonotypes and omits some of them. The sample contains just over 2,000,000 clones, about 94% of which appear only once. Naive-designated CD8 cells lacked CD45RO, were positively enriched for CCR7, and omitted terminally differentiated effector memory CD45RA+ cells. Sequencing input: naive CD8+ T cells sorted from blood. These receptors were collected from a man between 18 and 35 years old in good health.

This clone occurred once. The chain is built from TRBV11-2 and TRBJ1-2, with no clear D. Trimming removed 0 bases at V and 8 bases at J, with 19 bases between. Germline V gene lookup returns CDR1 SGHAT and CDR2 FQNNGV. The CDR3 is 16 amino acids. CDR3: CASSLDWAASGGGYTF. DNA of the CDR3: TGTGCCAGCAGCTTAGATTGGGCAGCTTCGGGAGGGGGCTACACCTTC. Using reference TRBV11-2 and TRBJ1-2 for the parts outside the CDR3, the full variable domain is EAGVAQSPRYKIIEKRQSVAFWCNPISGHATLYWYQQILGQGPKLLIQFQNNGVVDDSQLPKDRFSAERLKGVDSTLKIQPAKLEDSAVYLCASSLDWAASGGGYTFGSGTRLTVV.

This clone was recorded once. This chain connects TRBV5-6 to TRBJ1-4; a possible D gene is TRBD1 (6 bases). Germline V lookup: CDR1 SGHDT, CDR2 YYEEEE. Deletions cut 3 bases from V and 3 bases from J, with 21 bases between. This CDR3 contains 18 residues. Here the CDR3 reads CASSSGTEGGRANEKLFF. The DNA for the CDR3 is TGTGCCAGCAGCTCCGGGACCGAAGGGGGGAGGGCTAATGAAAAACTGTTTTTT.

The chain couples TRBV6-1 to TRBJ1-2, with a possible D match to TRBD1 (5 bases). CDR1 is MNHNS and CDR2 is SASEGT in the germline V gene. This CDR3 is 17 amino acids long. With 3 bases removed from V and 7 bases from J, the gap between germline ends came to 24 bases. CDR3 in DNA: TGTGCCAGCAGTGATCTTTTCGAGGGGTTCGCTTACGTTGGCTACACCTTC. Amino acid sequence: CASSDLFEGFAYVGYTF.

This rearrangement joins TRBV7-3 to TRBJ1-1; tentatively, D is TRBD1 (6 bases). The CDR3 loop spans 14 amino acids. The V end lost 2 bases, the J end lost 6 bases, and 13 bases lay between the germline ends. Germline CDR1 reads SGHTA; CDR2 reads FQGTGA. CDR3: CASSLVGGASEAFF. The CDR3 DNA sequence: TGTGCCAGCAGCTTAGTTGGGGGCGCTTCTGAAGCTTTCTTT.

This sequence joins TRBV5-1 and TRBJ2-5; D gene uncertain. The CDR3 consists of 11 residues. Trimming stripped 2 bases from V and 4 bases from J, with 3 bases between. Germline CDR1 reads SGHRS; CDR2 reads YFSETQ. DNA of the CDR3: TGCGCCAGCAGCTTAAGAGAGACCCAGTACTTC. It specifies CASSLRETQYF.

This rearrangement joins TRBV7-9 to TRBJ2-3; TRBD1 aligns across 8 bases. This CDR3 is 15 amino acids long. The V and J ends lost 5 bases and 4 bases, in that order; junction bases with no gene match: 8. Germline CDR1 and CDR2: SEHNR and FQNEAQ (reference sequence). The CDR3 region is CASSPGTGAPDTQYF. The CDR3 nucleotides are TGTGCCAGCAGCCCCGGGACAGGAGCGCCAGATACGCAGTATTTT.

The chain combines TRBV6-6 with TRBJ2-7; 11 positions match TRBD1. The V segment lost 7 bases and the J segment 3 bases; nucleotides outside the gene matches: 8. This CDR3 has 15 residues. From germline, CDR1 is MNHNY and CDR2 SVGAGI (reference sequence). The CDR3 protein is CASKPGQGARYEQYF. CDR3 in DNA: TGTGCCAGCAAACCCGGACAGGGGGCACGCTACGAGCAGTACTTC.

The chain links TRBV7-9 to TRBJ1-2, with 7 nucleotides matching TRBD1. V was clipped by 1 base and J by 3 bases; unmatched bases: 8. Germline CDR1 is SEHNR and CDR2 is FQNEAQ (reference sequence). The CDR3 sequence is 16 residues long. The chain's CDR3 is CASSLVAGTEDYGYTF. Here the CDR3 DNA reads TGTGCCAGCAGCTTAGTTGCCGGGACAGAGGACTATGGCTACACCTTC.

The chain uses TRBV5-4 and TRBJ2-5; 8 bases fit TRBD2. This CDR3 is built from 17 residues. The germline CDR1 and CDR2 sequences are SGHNT and YYREEE (reference sequence). V lost 2 bases to trimming and J lost 0 bases; unmatched junction nucleotides: 9. CDR3 region: CASSFGMTSANQETQYF. DNA for the CDR3: TGTGCCAGCAGCTTCGGGATGACTAGCGCGAACCAAGAGACCCAGTACTTC.

This clone appeared a few times. The rearrangement joins TRBV9 to TRBJ1-5, with D unresolved. Looked up from germline, CDR1 is SGDLS and CDR2 is YYNGEE. V shed 4 bases and J shed 6 bases, with 17 bases lying between them. The CDR3 totals 15 residues. The CDR3: CASSPHSSRGQPQHF. In DNA form, the CDR3 reads TGTGCCAGCAGCCCTCATAGTTCCCGGGGTCAGCCCCAGCATTTT.

CDR3 in amino acids: CASSSTFLAGGTSTDTQYF. The CDR3 DNA follows: TGTGCCAGCAGCTCCACCTTTCTAGCGGGGGGCACGAGCACAGATACGCAGTATTTT. V usage is TRBV7-2 and J usage is TRBJ2-3; 11 bases match TRBD2. Germline lookup yields CDR1 SGHTA and CDR2 FQGNSA. The CDR3 has 19 amino acids. Trimming at V came to 4 bases and at J to 0 bases, leaving 12 bases not matched to a gene. The whole variable domain, remainder taken from reference TRBV7-2 and TRBJ2-3, is GAGVSQSPSNKVTEKGKDVELRCDPISGHTALYWYRQSLGQGLEFLIYFQGNSAPDKSGLPSDRFSAERTGGSVSTLTIQRTQQEDSAVYLCASSSTFLAGGTSTDTQYFGPGTRLTVL.

The chain is built from TRBV5-6 and TRBJ1-1, with D possibly matching TRBD1 (6 bases). V was trimmed by 3 bases and J by 1 base, leaving 10 bases between them. The CDR3 extends over 14 amino acids. Germline V gene lookup returns CDR1 SGHDT and CDR2 YYEEEE. CDR3 residues: CASSWKTGNTEAFF. In DNA, the CDR3 is TGTGCCAGCAGCTGGAAGACAGGGAACACTGAAGCTTTCTTT.

The chain carries TRBV7-9 and TRBJ1-2, with D hard to call. V lost 5 bases and J 8 bases, leaving 12 bases between the germline ends. This CDR3 spans 12 amino acids. Germline V CDR1 and CDR2: SEHNR, FQNEAQ (reference sequence). The CDR3 nucleotides read TGTGCCAGCAGCATAGACCCCACGGGCTACACCTTC. Translated, it gives CASSIDPTGYTF.

The chain joins TRBV29-1 to TRBJ1-2; D is unclear. The V end was cut by 5 bases, the J end by 6 bases, with 7 bases between. The CDR3 length is 10 residues. CDR1 is SQVTM and CDR2 is ANQGSEA in the germline V gene. This CDR3 reads CSVLPDGYTF. As DNA, the CDR3 is TGCAGCGTTCTTCCGGATGGCTACACCTTC.

The chain is built from TRBV6-5 and TRBJ1-1; D is possibly TRBD1 (5 bases). Germline V lookup: CDR1 MNHEY, CDR2 SVGAGI. V gave up 0 bases and J gave up 6 bases, with 11 bases separating them. CDR3 length equals 14 residues. The CDR3 here is CASSYSEGRSEAFF. The CDR3 bases are TGTGCCAGCAGTTACTCAGAGGGGCGCTCTGAAGCTTTCTTT.

J is TRBJ1-2 and V is TRBV6-1; 11 nucleotides line up with TRBD1. With V trimmed by 2 bases and J by 4 bases, 15 bases remained unmatched. There are 19 residues in the CDR3. Germline CDR1 is MNHNS and CDR2 is SASEGT. The DNA for the CDR3 is TGTGCCAGCAGTGAATGGACAGGGGGCTTTATGAGTGAAGGCTATGGCTACACCTTC. Translated, it gives CASSEWTGGFMSEGYGYTF.

V is TRBV7-8 and J is TRBJ2-5; 11 positions match TRBD2. The trim removed 5 bases at V and 0 bases at J, leaving 11 bases unmatched. Germline assignment: CDR1 SGHVS and CDR2 FQNEAQ. This CDR3 region has 18 residues. CDR3 sequence: CASSHPVRLAGNQETQYF. The CDR3 coding sequence is TGTGCCAGCAGCCACCCGGTTCGACTAGCGGGGAACCAAGAGACCCAGTACTTC.

The J gene is TRBJ2-7, the V gene TRBV9, with TRBD2 matching over 7 bases. This CDR3 comprises 15 residues. Germline lookup yields CDR1 SGDLS and CDR2 YYNGEE. Germline trimming cut 3 bases from V and 7 bases from J; bases unmatched to any gene: 13. This chain's CDR3 is CASSGSSRENGEQYF. In nucleotides, the CDR3 is TGTGCCAGCAGCGGGTCTTCGCGGGAGAATGGGGAGCAGTACTTC.

This chain links TRBV5-8 with TRBJ2-3, with TRBD2 matching over 8 bases. The CDR3 covers 16 residues. V shed 2 bases, J shed 4 bases, and the junction held 9 bases outside the gene matches. Per the germline V gene, CDR1 is SGHTS and CDR2 is YDEGEE. CDR3 sequence: CASSFPGLEFSDTQYF. The CDR3 DNA reads as TGTGCCAGCAGCTTCCCGGGACTAGAATTTTCAGATACGCAGTATTTT.

V gene TRBV19 combines with J gene TRBJ2-7, with D possibly being TRBD1 or TRBD2 (5 bases each). The CDR3 covers 14 residues. V was cut by 1 base and J by 3 bases, with 10 bases left in between. From germline, CDR1 is LNHDA and CDR2 SQIVND (reference sequence). As DNA, the CDR3 is TGTGCCAGTAGTATAGCCGGGACGAACTACGAGCAGTACTTC. Its translation: CASSIAGTNYEQYF.

A note on this clone: The sample has other DNA sequences that encode this CDR3 too. This sequence joins TRBV5-6 and TRBJ2-5; TRBD2 is a possible D gene (6 bases). V was cut by 4 bases and J by 5 bases, with 12 bases left in between. Germline CDR1 SGHDT, CDR2 YYEEEE. The CDR3 covers 13 residues. The chain's CDR3 is CASSLGGGETQYF. The CDR3, as DNA: TGTGCCAGCAGCCTGGGAGGAGGGGAGACCCAGTACTTC.

In regard to this clone: Additional DNA sequences in this sample encode the identical CDR3. This rearrangement joins TRBV19 to TRBJ1-1, with unresolved D. The CDR3 loop spans 13 amino acids. In germline, CDR1 is LNHDA, CDR2 SQIVND (reference sequence). V was trimmed by 3 bases and J by 4 bases, leaving 9 bases between them. The DNA for the CDR3 is TGTGCCAGTAGTATGTGGGGATCCACTGAAGCTTTCTTT. Translation: CASSMWGSTEAFF.

J is TRBJ2-1 and V is TRBV7-3; 11 bases align to TRBD2. This CDR3 is 13 amino acids long. The junction had 1 base not matched to a gene; V was cut back by 8 bases and J by 4 bases. The germline gives CDR1 SGHTA, CDR2 FQGTGA. As DNA, the CDR3 is TGTGCCAGCGGGACTAGCGGATACAATGAGCAGTTCTTC. Amino acid sequence: CASGTSGYNEQFF.

This rearrangement joins TRBV5-6 to TRBJ1-2; D is unresolved. Trimming cost V 0 bases and J 4 bases, with 19 bases left between them. The CDR3 sequence is 17 residues long. The V gene's germline CDR1 is SGHDT and CDR2 YYEEEE. In DNA, the CDR3 is TGTGCCAGCAGCTTGGAAACGGCAAGAGACCCTTCCTATGGCTACACCTTC. Translation: CASSLETARDPSYGYTF.

The rearrangement uses TRBV10-2 and TRBJ2-7; either TRBD1 or TRBD2 may supply D (6 bases each). Trimming shortened V by 4 bases and J by 5 bases, and 15 bases separated the two germline ends. Germline lookup yields CDR1 WSHSY and CDR2 SAAADI. The CDR3 runs 14 residues. CDR3 sequence: CASSVGGPIHEQYF. CDR3 DNA sequence: TGCGCCAGCAGTGTGGGGGGCCCCATACACGAGCAGTACTTC.

This chain uses TRBV30 with TRBJ1-1; 10 bases are shared with TRBD1. CDR3 length: 12 residues. The V gene end was trimmed by 5 bases and the J gene end by 8 bases; junction bases not matched to a gene: 5. The germline V gene encodes CDR1 GTSNPN and CDR2 SVGIG (reference sequence). The DNA of the CDR3 is TGTGCCTGGGCCGGGACAGGGGTGGAAGCTTTCTTT. It specifies CAWAGTGVEAFF.

This clone showed up just once. This sequence joins TRBV7-2 and TRBJ1-1; perhaps TRBD1 as D (6 bases). This CDR3 contains 16 residues. In germline, CDR1 is SGHTA, CDR2 FQGNSA. Trimming left V 0 bases short and J 1 base short, with 12 bases between. The chain's CDR3 is CASSLAGAEGNTEAFF. Written as DNA, the CDR3 is TGTGCCAGCAGCTTAGCGGGGGCCGAAGGGAACACTGAAGCTTTCTTT.

This clone appeared a single time. The genes are TRBV28 and TRBJ2-7; D is perhaps TRBD2 (6 bases). The germline V gene encodes CDR1 MDHEN and CDR2 SYDVKM. The CDR3 spans 12 residues. Trimming cost V 5 bases and J 5 bases, with 10 bases left between them. CDR3 bases: TGTGCCAGCAGTAGCGGGTCGGACGAGCAGTACTTC. Protein sequence: CASSSGSDEQYF.

The V and J genes are TRBV5-6 and TRBJ2-3; the D is unclear. V lost 2 bases, J lost 4 bases, and 8 bases lay in between. There are 13 residues in the CDR3. Germline CDR1 SGHDT, CDR2 YYEEEE. CDR3 in DNA: TGTGCCAGCAGCTTCGGAGCACCAGATACGCAGTATTTT. Its translation: CASSFGAPDTQYF.

The rearrangement joins TRBV2 to TRBJ2-7, with 9 positions matching TRBD2. CDR3 length equals 13 residues. Per the germline V gene, CDR1 is SNHLY and CDR2 is FYNNEI. V dropped 7 bases and J dropped 4; count of bases not matched to a gene: 5. CDR3 nucleotide sequence: TGTGCCAGCAAGTTGGGACTAGCTTACGAGCAGTACTTC. This encodes CASKLGLAYEQYF.

This clone appeared once. The V gene is TRBV10-1, the J gene TRBJ1-1, with a tentative D call TRBD1 (6 bases). Looked up from germline, CDR1 is WNHNN and CDR2 is SYGVQD (reference sequence). V lost 6 bases and J lost 3, with 11 bases in between. This CDR3 spans 13 amino acids. The CDR3 here is CASRQGLYTEAFF. For the CDR3, the DNA is TGCGCCAGCAGACAGGGACTGTACACTGAAGCTTTCTTT.

In this sample, this clone turned up once. The chain recombines TRBV7-9 with TRBJ2-3; tentatively, D is TRBD2 (7 bases). This CDR3 contains 17 residues. CDR1 is SEHNR and CDR2 is FQNEAQ in the germline V gene (reference sequence). V lost 0 bases to trimming and J lost 2 bases, with 15 bases between them. The CDR3 sequence: CASSLAPAGGHTDTQYF. The CDR3 region has the DNA TGTGCCAGCAGCTTAGCGCCCGCCGGGGGGCACACAGATACGCAGTATTTT.